The 5 T cell receptor beta chains below come from one sample, sequenced in a study of T-cell memory formation after mild COVID-19. TCRdb re-analysed the 5' RACE reads in MiXCR, keeping a single row per CDR3 protein. The repertoire has 200,000 to 250,000 distinct CDR3 sequences, around a tenth of them found once; the top ten carry 22%. What was sequenced was PBMCs or a T cell subset sorted from them (not recorded which). The receptors come from a man younger than 35 who had mild COVID-19 (a few samples of this study predate the infection). Cell type and time point are not known.

This chain connects TRBV7-2 to TRBJ2-7; tentatively, D is TRBD1 (6 bases). The CDR3 loop spans 14 amino acids. Germline CDR1 SGHTA, CDR2 FQGNSA. Trimming left V 5 bases short and J 4 bases short, with 15 bases between. In nucleotides, the CDR3 is TGTGCCAGCAGCCCGTACAGGGAAACATACGAGCAGTACTTC. As protein: CASSPYRETYEQYF. Combining the CDR3 with reference TRBV7-2 and TRBJ2-7 gives the whole variable domain GAGVSQSPSNKVTEKGKDVELRCDPISGHTALYWYRQSLGQGLEFLIYFQGNSAPDKSGLPSDRFSAERTGGSVSTLTIQRTQQEDSAVYLCASSPYRETYEQYFGPGTRLTVT.

V gene TRBV12-3 or TRBV12-4 combines with J gene TRBJ2-5, with 8 nucleotides matching TRBD2. The CDR3 sequence is 15 residues long. After removal of 5 bases from V and 7 bases from J, the junction contained 12 bases not matched to a gene. The CDR3 bases are TGTGCCAGCAGTAGGACTAGCCACGGTGGGGGGACCCAGTACTTC. It codes for CASSRTSHGGGTQYF.

The rearrangement links TRBV5-1 to TRBJ2-2; a weak D match, TRBD1 (5 bases). Trimming shortened V by 0 bases and J by 9 bases, and 12 bases separated the two germline ends. The CDR3 has 14 amino acids. Germline CDR1 is SGHRS and CDR2 is YFSETQ. This CDR3 is CASSLVAGLRELFF. CDR3 sequence (DNA): TGCGCCAGCAGCTTGGTAGCAGGGTTAAGGGAGCTGTTTTTT.

This clonotype showed up just a few times. The chain links TRBV5-4 to TRBJ2-3; the D call may be TRBD1 or TRBD2 (6 bases each). V lost 3 bases and J lost 0, with 20 bases in between. In germline, CDR1 is SGHNT, CDR2 YYREEE (reference sequence). The CDR3 is made up of 18 amino acids. This CDR3 is CASSSPAHRGPSTDTQYF. The CDR3 DNA reads as TGTGCCAGCAGCTCACCAGCCCACCGGGGGCCAAGCACAGATACGCAGTATTTT.

This rearrangement joins TRBV7-2 to TRBJ2-5, with a tentative D call TRBD2 (5 bases). Germline CDR1 reads SGHTA; CDR2 reads FQGNSA. Trimming pared 3 bases from V and 5 bases from J, leaving 13 bases between. CDR3 length: 14 residues. DNA of the CDR3: TGTGCCAGCAGCTTTGCGGGCCCCCAGGAGACCCAGTACTTC. It yields the protein CASSFAGPQETQYF.